These 9 T cell receptor beta chains were sequenced from one sample in a study of cytomegalovirus exposure and HLA in healthy donors. With 60 Vbeta and 13 Jbeta primers, the PCR was carried out. Assay: immunoSEQ multiplex PCR; the TCRdb copy retains only in-frame clones and omits some. The sample has 140,000 to 150,000 clones; about three quarters are singletons. The sample was PBMCs. The source of these receptors is a man aged 40-50 years in good health and CMV-seropositive.

The chain joins TRBV20-1 to TRBJ2-2, with D perhaps TRBD1 (6 bases). Germline CDR1 reads DFQATT; CDR2 reads SNEGSKA (reference sequence). The V end was cut by 6 bases, the J end by 6 bases, with 8 bases between. The length of the CDR3 is 11 residues. CDR3 sequence (DNA): TGCAGTGCCAGGGGTTCCGGGGAGCTGTTTTTT. It specifies CSARGSGELFF.

The V and J genes are TRBV9 and TRBJ1-2, with D perhaps matching TRBD1 (6 bases). Trimming cost V 3 bases and J 0 bases, with 12 bases left between them. The CDR3 is 15 residues long. The germline V gene has CDR1 SGDLS and CDR2 YYNGEE. The CDR3, as DNA: TGTGCCAGCAGCGCCGGACAGACATCTAACTATGGCTACACCTTC. This codes for CASSAGQTSNYGYTF.

The chain carries TRBV30 and TRBJ2-2; D is undetermined. V dropped 3 bases and J dropped 7 bases, with 6 bases sitting between them. CDR1 GTSNPN and CDR2 SVGIG come from the germline V gene (reference sequence). The CDR3 is 11 amino acids. CDR3 amino acids: CAWRTGGELFF. The CDR3 DNA reads as TGTGCCTGGAGAACGGGCGGGGAGCTGTTTTTT.

J is TRBJ2-4 and V is TRBV1; TRBD2 reflects the table's D call only, with no check against the DNA. TRBV1 is a known pseudogene. The CDR3 runs to 17 residues. In nucleotides, the CDR3 is TGCACCAGCAGCCAAGATCGAAAAGCGGTAGCCAAAAACATTCAGTACTTC. As protein: CTSSQDRKAVAKNIQYF.

The chain has TRBV5-1 and TRBJ2-5; 13 bases are a match to TRBD2. In germline, CDR1 is SGHRS, CDR2 YFSETQ. The CDR3 runs 16 residues. J was trimmed by 5 bases and V by 4 bases; bases with no gene match: 8. CDR3 bases: TGCGCCAGCAGCCCGTTGACTAGCGGGAGGTCGGAGACCCAGTACTTC. Translating gives CASSPLTSGRSETQYF. Combining the CDR3 with reference TRBV5-1 and TRBJ2-5 gives the whole variable domain KAGVTQTPRYLIKTRGQQVTLSCSPISGHRSVSWYQQTPGQGLQFLFEYFSETQRNKGNFPGRFSGRQFSNSRSEMNVSTLELGDSALYLCASSPLTSGRSETQYFGPGTRLLVL.

The chain uses TRBV7-9 and TRBJ2-1; D is undetermined. The CDR3 contains 13 residues. Germline V CDR1 and CDR2: SEHNR, FQNEAQ (reference sequence). With 5 bases removed from V and 8 bases from J, the gap between germline ends came to 13 bases. The CDR3 bases are TGTGCCAGCAGCGCCCATTCTAGTGATGAGCAGTTCTTC. It yields the protein CASSAHSSDEQFF. Combining the CDR3 with reference TRBV7-9 and TRBJ2-1 gives the whole variable domain DTGVSQNPRHKITKRGQNVTFRCDPISEHNRLYWYRQTLGQGPEFLTYFQNEAQLEKSRLLSDRFSAERPKGSFSTLEIQRTEQGDSAMYLCASSAHSSDEQFFGPGTRLTVL.

The chain combines TRBV6-1 with TRBJ2-7; 7 bases fit TRBD1. J lost 1 base, V lost 7 bases, and 10 bases had no gene match. The CDR3 runs 15 residues. Germline CDR1 is MNHNS and CDR2 is SASEGT. The CDR3 DNA reads as TGTGCCAGCAAACGGACAGGATCCCTTTCCTACGAGCAGTACTTC. This encodes CASKRTGSLSYEQYF.

The V and J genes are TRBV7-6 and TRBJ2-5, with TRBD1 matching 7 bases. V lost 1 base to trimming and J lost 9 bases; unmatched junction nucleotides: 8. Germline V gives CDR1 SGHVS, CDR2 FNYEAQ. The CDR3 is 14 amino acids. DNA for the CDR3: TGTGCCAGCAGCTTAGGACAGGGAAAGGAGGCCCAGTACTTC. Its protein is CASSLGQGKEAQYF. Full variable domain (missing parts from reference TRBV7-6 and TRBJ2-5): GAGVSQSPRYKVTKRGQDVALRCDPISGHVSLYWYRQALGQGPEFLTYFNYEAQQDKSGLPNDRFSAERPEGSISTLTIQRTEQRDSAMYRCASSLGQGKEAQYFGPGTRLLVL.

The chain joins TRBV7-2 to TRBJ2-3; TRBD2 agrees at 7 bases. Germline V lookup: CDR1 SGHTA, CDR2 FQGNSA. This CDR3 spans 17 amino acids. Trimming cost V 4 bases and J 5 bases; bases outside gene matches: 15. CDR3 residues: CASSYPLLGGRGDTQYF. CDR3 sequence (DNA): TGTGCCAGCAGCTATCCCTTACTGGGGGGGAGAGGAGATACGCAGTATTTT. The whole variable domain, filled in from reference TRBV7-2 and TRBJ2-3, reads GAGVSQSPSNKVTEKGKDVELRCDPISGHTALYWYRQSLGQGLEFLIYFQGNSAPDKSGLPSDRFSAERTGGSVSTLTIQRTQQEDSAVYLCASSYPLLGGRGDTQYFGPGTRLTVL.